The source of this T cell receptor (beta chain) is a study of T cell responses to AZD1222 COVID-19 vaccine. A note on this clone: Antigen: not known.

The method was immunoSEQ multiplex PCR; TCRdb's version includes in-frame clones alone and lacks a portion of them. Of some 200,000 clones listed, about 88% were seen once; the top ten hold roughly 27%. Trimming stripped 6 bases from V and 0 bases from J, with 16 bases between. CDR1 is WNHNN, CDR2 SYGVQD, per germline (reference sequence). The CDR3 length is 16 residues. Study findings and constraints: Samples come after the peak T cell response, not at day 14.

J is TRBJ2-3 and V is TRBV10-1, with D tentatively TRBD1 (6 bases). The specimen comprised peripheral blood, sampled 28 days after the second AZD1222 dose. The source is an adult who received the AZD1222 COVID-19 vaccine. CDR3 in DNA: TGCGCCAGCAGGGAACAGGGCCGGAGGAGCACAGATACGCAGTATTTT. This translates into CASREQGRRSTDTQYF.